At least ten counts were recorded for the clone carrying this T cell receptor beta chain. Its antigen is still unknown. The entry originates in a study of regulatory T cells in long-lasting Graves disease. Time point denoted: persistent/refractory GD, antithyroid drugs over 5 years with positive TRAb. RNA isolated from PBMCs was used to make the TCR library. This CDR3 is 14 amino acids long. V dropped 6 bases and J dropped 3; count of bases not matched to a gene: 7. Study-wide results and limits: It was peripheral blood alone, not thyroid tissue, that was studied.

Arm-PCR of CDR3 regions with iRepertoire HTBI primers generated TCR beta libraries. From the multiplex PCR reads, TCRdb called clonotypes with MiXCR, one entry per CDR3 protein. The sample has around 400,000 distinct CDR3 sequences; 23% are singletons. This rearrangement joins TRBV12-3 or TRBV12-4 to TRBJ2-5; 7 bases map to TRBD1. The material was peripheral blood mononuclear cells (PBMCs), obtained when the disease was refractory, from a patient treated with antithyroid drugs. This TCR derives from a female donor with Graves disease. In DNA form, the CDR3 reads TGTGCCAGCAGCCAACAGGGGACAAAAGAGACCCAGTACTTC. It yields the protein CASSQQGTKETQYF.